A selection of T cell receptor beta chains follows, all from one sample in a study of blood T cell repertoires in COVID-19. Libraries were prepared by immunoSEQ multiplex PCR; TCRdb keeps only in-frame clonotypes and omits some of them. The data show about 170,000 clones, about 86% seen once. The sequencing sample was made of peripheral blood. The receptor set was obtained from an older man with active or convalescent COVID-19. Each CDR3 is given with its conserved first and last residue. The D gene is left open where the match is weak.

d_call j_call v_call cdr3_aa
TRBD1 TRBJ1-3 TRBV5-1 CASSLAPGQSTGNTIYF
TRBD1 TRBJ1-1 TRBV5-1 CASSRTGGTEAFF
TRBD1 TRBJ1-5 TRBV15 CATSNEGTAVNNQPQHF
. TRBJ1-2 TRBV7-2 CASSLEGGGLRYGYTF
TRBD1 TRBJ2-2 TRBV5-1 CASSFLAGTGGSGELFF
. TRBJ2-7 TRBV7-9 CASSSWGGASYEQYF
. TRBJ1-4 TRBV6-5 CASRPGGGGEKLFF
. TRBJ2-2 TRBV5-1 CASTAGAENTGELFF
. TRBJ1-2 TRBV2 CASRGEDGSTRRILLYGYTF
TRBD1 TRBJ1-1 TRBV4-3 CASSQEGDRTIEAFF
. TRBJ1-1 TRBV5-1 CASSSRGGNTEAFF
. TRBJ1-2 TRBV5-1 CASSLVESGNYGYTF
. TRBJ1-1 TRBV11-2 CASSLRQTMNTEAFF
. TRBJ1-5 TRBV19 CASSILAYSNQPQHF
TRBD1 TRBJ2-7 TRBV15 CATSIRTGSYEQYF
. TRBJ2-7 TRBV28 CASILAARGEQYF